This T cell receptor beta chain originates from a study of blood T cell repertoires in COVID-19 (dated by TCRdb to 2020 to 2021). Concerning the study at large: The collaborator samples originated in the United States, Italy and Spain and spanned the acute and convalescent phases of COVID-19. The prospective study material was composed of cDNA or gDNA derived from T cells, B-cell-depleted T cells, or PBMCs. The dataset comprised deeply sampled blood TCRbeta repertoires from subjects exposed to, actively infected with, or recovered from COVID-19. The repertoires were made available in a free public database intended to serve as a resource for research on the immune response to SARS-CoV-2. Samples came from the ongoing ImmuneRACE study (first 160 participants) plus 1,254 subjects from 6 global collaborators. The sample metadata nearly always contained a de-identified subject ID, COVID-19 status, age in years and sex. Where available, HLA class I and class II types were taken from metadata supplied by the sample provider and were not determined by assay-based typing.

Note on this clone: Its antigen remains undetermined. No much larger clone is present one base from it, and per-base qualities are unavailable.

CDR1 SGHKS and CDR2 YYEKEE are derived from the germline V gene (reference sequence). The CDR3 measures 14 amino acids from cysteine to phenylalanine. The DNA shown is the 42-base CDR3, in frame from base 1. Trimming at the junction amounts to 4 bases on V and 1 base on J, and the germline ends lie 11 bases apart. The collaborating institutions used their own protocols to collect whole blood in K2EDTA tubes. For TCRbeta analysis, collaborators shipped samples as frozen whole blood, isolated PBMCs, or DNA extracted from either of those sample types. TCRbeta CDR3 regions were amplified from genomic DNA by means of the immunoSEQ Assay, a bias-controlled multiplex PCR. In the source study's methods: Nucleated cell counts per sample were estimated from amplification of reference gene primers within the assay. To quantify the absolute abundance of each unique TCRbeta CDR3 rearrangement, sequence reads were collapsed and filtered. For each sample, productive Simpson clonality was calculated as the square root of Simpson's diversity index across productive rearrangements. TCRdb holds this immuneACCESS table with in-frame rearrangements only. Some clones are missing; in checked studies, unresolved V genes explain under half, and the rest has no known cause. Clone size and the V and J calls come from that table; the DNA yielded D and trimming. The sample table records 95,000 to 150,000 clones; 70% to 85% of these occur just once. The top ten constitute 4% to 5.5% of the sample.

On the study overall, not on this receptor specifically: The amount of clinical and demographic metadata varied by source and participant and was provided uncurated.

Sequenced sample: peripheral blood. In this chain, TRBV5-5 is recombined with TRBJ1-1; the D gene remains uncertain. The source of this sequence is a woman between 65 and 79 years old with acute or convalescent COVID-19. CDR3 protein: CASSVTHRNTEAFF. The nucleotides are TGTGCCAGCAGCGTGACCCACAGGAACACTGAAGCTTTCTTT.